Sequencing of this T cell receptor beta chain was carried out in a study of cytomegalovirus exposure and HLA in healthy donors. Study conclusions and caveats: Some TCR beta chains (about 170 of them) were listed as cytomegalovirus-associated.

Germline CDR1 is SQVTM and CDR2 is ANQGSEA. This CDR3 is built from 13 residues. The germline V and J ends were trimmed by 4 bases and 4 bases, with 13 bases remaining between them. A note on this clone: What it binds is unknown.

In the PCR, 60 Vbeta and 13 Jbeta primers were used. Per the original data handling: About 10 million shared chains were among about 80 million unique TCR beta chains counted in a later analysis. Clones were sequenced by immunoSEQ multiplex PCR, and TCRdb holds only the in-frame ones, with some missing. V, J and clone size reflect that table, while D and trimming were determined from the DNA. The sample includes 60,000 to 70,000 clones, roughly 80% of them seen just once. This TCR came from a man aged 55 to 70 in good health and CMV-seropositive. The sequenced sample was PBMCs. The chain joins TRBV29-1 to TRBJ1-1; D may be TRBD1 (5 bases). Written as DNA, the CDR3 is TGCAGCGTTGTGAGGGGACTGGGCACTGAAGCTTTCTTT. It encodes CSVVRGLGTEAFF.